This T cell receptor (beta chain) was found in a study of T cell repertoires in ileal Crohn's disease. Overall study context: Every patient was operated on for stricturing (roughly 60%) or penetrating (approximately 40%) complications. General study results and limits: Mucosal expansions were suggested to be mainly CD8 T cells. Clonal expansions were more frequent in active smokers than non-smokers at surgery.

Repertoires were generated with immunoSEQ multiplex PCR, while TCRdb's copy carries only in-frame clones and drops some. Of around 5,400 clones in the sample, 70% to 80% are singletons; the top ten hold roughly 40%. Unmatched junction bases numbered 3, after V lost 5 bases and J lost 2 bases. CDR1 and CDR2 (germline): SGHVS, FQNEAQ. The CDR3 covers 15 residues. Comment on this clone: The antigen is undetermined.

As to time point: inflamed ileum from the surgical specimen. Patients were adults with ileal or ileocolonic Crohn's disease needing resection. This chain links TRBV7-8 with TRBJ2-6; 7 nucleotides align to TRBD1. The TCR originated in an adult with Crohn's disease. What was sequenced was ileal tissue. This CDR3 reads CASSPGGAGANVLTF. The CDR3 DNA reads as TGTGCCAGCAGCCCAGGGGGTGCTGGGGCCAACGTCCTGACTTTC.